A single sample gave rise to the 16 T cell receptor beta chains below, sequenced in a study of blood T cell repertoires in COVID-19. Sequencing was performed with immunoSEQ multiplex PCR; in TCRdb, only in-frame clones are kept and a portion is missing. Among more than 350,000 clones listed, nearly 90% were seen once. Sequenced material: PBMCs or T cells enriched from blood (not recorded which). The receptors derive from a woman aged 18-29 years who had been exposed to COVID-19.

V usage is TRBV7-8 and J usage is TRBJ2-7, with no clear D. V dropped 5 bases and J dropped 6 bases, with 11 bases sitting between them. The CDR3 is 12 amino acids. The germline gives CDR1 SGHVS, CDR2 FQNEAQ. This CDR3 reads CASSLRVTEQYF. The CDR3, as DNA: TGTGCCAGCAGCCTCCGGGTTACCGAGCAGTACTTC.

The J gene is TRBJ1-2, the V gene TRBV28; unclear D gene. The CDR3 has 11 residues. V lost 8 bases and J lost 0, with 4 bases in between. The germline gives CDR1 MDHEN, CDR2 SYDVKM. The DNA for the CDR3 is TGTGCCAGCGTATCTAACTATGGCTACACCTTC. Translated: CASVSNYGYTF.

The rearrangement uses TRBV28 and TRBJ2-1; 9 bases match TRBD2. The CDR3 runs to 10 residues. Germline V gives CDR1 MDHEN, CDR2 SYDVKM. The ends lost 10 bases at V and 10 bases at J; junction bases unmatched: 2. The CDR3 DNA reads as TGTGCCACCGGGACTAGCGAGCAGTTCTTC. Protein: CATGTSEQFF.

This chain uses TRBV7-3 with TRBJ2-7; 9 bases agree with TRBD1. The CDR3 spans 18 residues. Trimming took 2 bases from V and 6 from J; bases not matched to a gene: 17. Germline CDR1 reads SGHTA; CDR2 reads FQGTGA. CDR3 loop: CASSLSPITGGELGEQYF. CDR3 sequence (DNA): TGTGCCAGCAGCTTATCCCCCATTACAGGGGGCGAACTCGGCGAGCAGTACTTC. Together with reference TRBV7-3 and TRBJ2-7, the CDR3 gives the full variable domain: GAGVSQTPSNKVTEKGKYVELRCDPISGHTALYWYRQSLGQGPEFLIYFQGTGAADDSGLPNDRFFAVRPEGSVSTLKIQRTERGDSAVYLCASSLSPITGGELGEQYFGPGTRLTVT.

This clone turned up a few times. CDR3 DNA: TGTGCCAGCATGGGGGCAGAGACCTACGAGCAGTACTTC. Amino acid sequence: CASMGAETYEQYF. This chain uses TRBV28 with TRBJ2-7; D perhaps matches TRBD1 (6 bases). CDR1 and CDR2 (germline): MDHEN, SYDVKM. The V end lost 7 bases, the J end lost 2 bases, and 12 bases lay between the germline ends. This CDR3 contains 13 residues.

This rearrangement joins TRBV28 to TRBJ2-7; 10 nucleotides line up with TRBD1. The CDR3 is 15 amino acids. The germline V gene encodes CDR1 MDHEN and CDR2 SYDVKM. With V trimmed by 6 bases and J by 3 bases, 8 bases remained unmatched. CDR3 loop: CASRSRDRGLYEQYF. For the CDR3, the DNA is TGTGCCAGCAGGAGCCGGGACAGGGGTCTCTACGAGCAGTACTTC.

The chain is built from TRBV19 and TRBJ1-1; D uncertain. CDR3 size: 11 residues. In germline, CDR1 is LNHDA, CDR2 SQIVND (reference sequence). Trimming pared 5 bases from V and 9 bases from J, leaving 10 bases between. The CDR3 DNA reads as TGTGCCAGTAGTGCCGACAACCAAGCTTTCTTT. This translates into CASSADNQAFF.

The J gene is TRBJ1-2, the V gene TRBV14; 7 bases match TRBD1. Germline lookup yields CDR1 SGHDN and CDR2 FVKESK. Trimming at V came to 1 base and at J to 3 bases, leaving 2 bases not matched to a gene. The CDR3 runs to 14 residues. CDR3 sequence (DNA): TGTGCCAGCAGCCAAGGACAGGGCTACTATGGCTACACCTTC. It translates to CASSQGQGYYGYTF.

The chain uses TRBV7-2 and TRBJ2-3; 7 bases are shared with TRBD2. The CDR3 has 15 residues. Germline V gene lookup returns CDR1 SGHTA and CDR2 FQGNSA. Losses at the gene ends were 4 bases for V and 0 bases for J; bases not matched to a gene: 4. The CDR3 spells CASSSRGGSTDTQYF. The CDR3 DNA is TGTGCCAGCAGCTCTCGCGGGGGTAGCACAGATACGCAGTATTTT. The full variable domain, rest sourced from reference TRBV7-2 and TRBJ2-3, is GAGVSQSPSNKVTEKGKDVELRCDPISGHTALYWYRQSLGQGLEFLIYFQGNSAPDKSGLPSDRFSAERTGGSVSTLTIQRTQQEDSAVYLCASSSRGGSTDTQYFGPGTRLTVL.

The rearrangement uses TRBV19 and TRBJ2-2, with TRBD2 as a possible D gene (6 bases). The V and J ends lost 7 bases and 1 base respectively, with 16 bases between them. The CDR3 is 16 amino acids. Germline values: CDR1 LNHDA, CDR2 SQIVND (reference sequence). CDR3 bases: TGTGCCAGTACCGATCTAGGGAGGCTGAACACCGGGGAGCTGTTTTTT. It is translated as CASTDLGRLNTGELFF.

The chain combines TRBV18 with TRBJ1-2; 9 positions match TRBD1. Germline CDR1 reads KGHSH; CDR2 reads LQKENI. The CDR3 has 13 residues. V shed 6 bases, J shed 8 bases, and the junction held 7 bases outside the gene matches. CDR3 sequence: CASSEYRGLGYTF. The DNA of the CDR3 is TGTGCCAGCTCTGAATACAGGGGGCTCGGCTACACCTTC.

The rearrangement links TRBV10-3 to TRBJ1-2, with TRBD1 matching 10 bases. The CDR3 has 16 residues. V lost 3 bases and J lost 4; bases outside the gene matches: 8. The V gene's germline CDR1 is ENHRY and CDR2 SYGVKD. The CDR3 here is CAISDQGTGVFYGYTF. CDR3 bases: TGTGCCATCAGTGACCAAGGGACAGGGGTTTTCTATGGCTACACCTTC.

The CDR3 here is CASSYSLRYASGANVLTF. DNA of the CDR3: TGTGCCAGCAGTTACTCGCTCAGGTATGCCTCTGGGGCCAACGTCCTGACTTTC. The rearrangement links TRBV6-2 or TRBV6-3 to TRBJ2-6; no definite D call. Germline lookup yields CDR1 MNHEY and CDR2 SVGEGT. Trimming removed 0 bases from V and 0 bases from J, with 12 bases in between. This CDR3 has 18 residues.

This chain connects TRBV6-6 to TRBJ1-1; possible D gene TRBD1, 6 bases. CDR1 is MNHNY, CDR2 SVGAGI, per germline (reference sequence). The V end lost 6 bases, the J end lost 5 bases, and 10 bases lay between the germline ends. CDR3 length: 12 amino acids. The CDR3: CASSGGRTEAFF. CDR3 DNA sequence: TGTGCCAGCAGCGGGGGGCGAACTGAAGCTTTCTTT.

V is TRBV19 and J is TRBJ1-2, with 10 bases identical to TRBD1. The V segment lost 4 bases and the J segment 6 bases; nucleotides outside the gene matches: 5. Looked up from germline, CDR1 is LNHDA and CDR2 is SQIVND (reference sequence). This CDR3 spans 14 amino acids. CDR3 residues: CASSTGTGENGYTF. DNA for the CDR3: TGTGCCAGTAGTACCGGGACAGGGGAAAATGGCTACACCTTC.

V is TRBV9 and J is TRBJ2-7; D possibly corresponds to TRBD2 (6 bases). The germline V gene has CDR1 SGDLS and CDR2 YYNGEE. Deletions cut 3 bases from V and 0 bases from J, with 7 bases between. The CDR3 runs 13 residues. For the CDR3, the DNA is TGTGCCAGCAGCGCTAGCGACTCCTACGAGCAGTACTTC. Protein: CASSASDSYEQYF.